This T cell receptor (beta chain) was sequenced in a study of blood T cell repertoires in COVID-19. Study summary: There were acute and convalescent COVID-19 samples, and they came from the United States, Italy and Spain. From T cells, B-cell-depleted T cells, or PBMCs came the material, which was cDNA or gDNA.

Methods used by the authors: Estimation of nucleated cell counts was performed using reference gene primer amplification. Sequenced by immunoSEQ multiplex PCR; TCRdb stores in-frame clones only, minus some. The V and J calls and clone size are taken from that table; D and trimming were inferred from the DNA. Of roughly 150,000 clones in the sample, about nine tenths were seen once. The CDR3 extends over 16 amino acids. V was cut by 1 base and J by 4 bases, with 12 bases left in between. The germline CDR1 and CDR2 sequences are KGHDR and SFDVKD. The clonotype originates from a woman aged 70 to 79 with acute or convalescent COVID-19. Sequencing was carried out using peripheral blood. The V gene is TRBV24-1, the J gene TRBJ2-2; D perhaps matches TRBD1 (5 bases). The CDR3 reads CATSDFSRVGTGELFF. For the CDR3, the DNA is TGTGCCACCAGTGATTTTTCCAGGGTAGGCACCGGGGAGCTGTTTTTT.